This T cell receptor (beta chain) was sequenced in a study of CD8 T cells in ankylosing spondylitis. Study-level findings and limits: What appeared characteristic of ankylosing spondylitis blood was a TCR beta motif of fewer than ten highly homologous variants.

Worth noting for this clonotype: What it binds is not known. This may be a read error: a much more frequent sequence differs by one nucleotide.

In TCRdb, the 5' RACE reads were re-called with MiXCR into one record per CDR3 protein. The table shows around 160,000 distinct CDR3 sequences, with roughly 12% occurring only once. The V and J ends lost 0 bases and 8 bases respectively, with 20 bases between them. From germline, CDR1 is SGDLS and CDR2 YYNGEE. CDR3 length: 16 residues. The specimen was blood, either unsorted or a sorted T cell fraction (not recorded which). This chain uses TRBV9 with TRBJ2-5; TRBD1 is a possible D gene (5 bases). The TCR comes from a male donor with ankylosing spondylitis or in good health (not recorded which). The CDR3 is CASSVGFRAQAGTQYF. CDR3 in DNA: TGTGCCAGCAGCGTAGGGTTTAGGGCACAGGCTGGCACCCAGTACTTC.